The 18 T cell receptor beta chains below were found in one sample sequenced in a study of CD8+CD57+ T cells in acquired aplastic anemia. Sequencing was done on patients that had shown CD8+CD57+ cell expansion by flow cytometry. Both TCR beta VDJ combination and CDR3 sequence profiling were carried out. Genomic DNA was the template for this profiling. Each CDR3 protein is one row after TCRdb ran MiXCR on the reads. The table shows some 200,000 distinct CDR3 sequences, with 60% to 80% occurring only once. The sample was sorted CD4+, CD8+, or CD8+CD57+ T cells (not recorded which) from PBMCs. These receptors originate from a human donor with aplastic anemia.

This clonotype was observed a few times. J is TRBJ1-1 and V is TRBV2; D gene ambiguous. V dropped 4 bases and J dropped 0 bases, with 9 bases sitting between them. Germline values: CDR1 SNHLY, CDR2 FYNNEI. The CDR3 totals 14 residues. The DNA for the CDR3 is TGTGCCAGCAGTGCCGGCAAATTGAACACTGAAGCTTTCTTT. Amino acids: CASSAGKLNTEAFF.

The V call is TRBV7-9, the J call TRBJ2-2, with D uncertain. Trimming shortened V by 7 bases and J by 8 bases, and 8 bases separated the two germline ends. There are 11 residues in the CDR3. Germline V lookup: CDR1 SEHNR, CDR2 FQNEAQ (reference sequence). DNA for the CDR3: TGTGCCAGCATGGGTGGAGGGGAGCTGTTTTTT. It encodes CASMGGGELFF.

The CDR3 coding sequence is TGTGCCAGCAGCTTAAGGTTTGGGAGCTCTGGGGCCAACGTCCTGACTTTC. Its protein product is CASSLRFGSSGANVLTF. This chain joins TRBV7-9 and TRBJ2-6, with D possibly being TRBD2 (5 bases). The CDR3 is made up of 17 amino acids. Trimming took 2 bases from V and 0 from J, leaving 11 bases between them. Germline CDR1 reads SEHNR; CDR2 reads FQNEAQ (reference sequence).

The gene calls are TRBV7-9 and TRBJ2-7; 9 positions match TRBD1. Looked up from germline, CDR1 is SEHNR and CDR2 is FQNEAQ (reference sequence). V gave up 6 bases and J gave up 5 bases; unmatched junction bases: 8. The CDR3 spans 14 residues. The CDR3 nucleotides are TGTGCCAGCAGTTCGATGGGACAGGGCAACGAGCAGTACTTC. Encoded protein: CASSSMGQGNEQYF.

Details on this clonotype: The junction shows a germline mismatch at one end, possibly a read error. V usage is TRBV9 and J usage is TRBJ1-1; unclear D gene. Germline CDR1 and CDR2: SGDLS and YYNGEE. The length of the CDR3 is 12 residues. The CDR3 is CASVCENTEVFF. Here the CDR3 DNA reads TGTGCCAGTGTGTGTGAGAACACTGAAGTTTTCTTT.

The chain links TRBV15 to TRBJ2-1; 9 bases are a match to TRBD1. The germline V gene has CDR1 LNHNV and CDR2 YYDKDF (reference sequence). Losses at the gene ends were 3 bases for V and 5 bases for J; bases not matched to a gene: 5. The CDR3 length is 15 residues. CDR3 nucleotide sequence: TGTGCCACCAGCAGGGGGGGACAGGGCAACAATGAGCAGTTCTTC. It specifies CATSRGGQGNNEQFF.

The rearrangement links TRBV12-3 or TRBV12-4 to TRBJ2-7; D may be TRBD1 or TRBD2 (6 bases each). The ends were cut back, 6 bases at V and 1 base at J, with 19 bases in the middle. The length of the CDR3 is 16 residues. The CDR3 sequence is CASSPYFQGTSYEQYF. The CDR3 DNA reads as TGTGCCAGCAGCCCTTATTTCCAGGGGACTTCCTACGAGCAGTACTTC.

This chain uses TRBV10-3 with TRBJ2-7; possibly TRBD1 for D (6 bases). V lost 2 bases to trimming and J lost 6 bases, with 11 bases between them. There are 13 residues in the CDR3. Per the germline V gene, CDR1 is ENHRY and CDR2 is SYGVKD. CDR3 DNA: TGTGCCATCAGTGAGGGGACAACAGGCGAGCAGTACTTC. This sequence encodes CAISEGTTGEQYF.

The rearrangement uses TRBV20-1 and TRBJ2-3; 7 bases align to TRBD2. Trimming took 3 bases from V and 1 from J; bases not matched to a gene: 1. This CDR3 has 13 residues. Germline V lookup: CDR1 DFQATT, CDR2 SNEGSKA (reference sequence). The CDR3 loop is CSASREGTDTQYF. The CDR3 region has the DNA TGCAGTGCTAGTCGGGAGGGCACAGATACGCAGTATTTT.

Many counts were recorded for this clonotype. The V and J genes are TRBV20-1 and TRBJ2-1, with 10 nucleotides matching TRBD2. The CDR3 covers 14 residues. With 7 bases clipped from V and 8 bases from J, the junction kept 11 bases outside the gene matches. Germline V gene data show CDR1 as DFQATT and CDR2 as SNEGSKA (reference sequence). The CDR3 sequence: CSERLAGLRDEQFF. The CDR3 bases are TGCAGTGAAAGACTAGCGGGCCTCAGGGATGAGCAGTTCTTC.

This rearrangement joins TRBV7-9 to TRBJ1-6; D possibly corresponds to TRBD1 (5 bases). The ends were cut back, 3 bases at V and 10 bases at J, with 13 bases in the middle. This CDR3 has 14 residues. Per germline, CDR1 SEHNR and CDR2 FQNEAQ (reference sequence). The CDR3, as DNA: TGTGCCAGCAGCTTGGGGGGTGGGACGTCACCCCTCCACTTT. The encoded protein is CASSLGGGTSPLHF.

The chain couples TRBV29-1 to TRBJ2-7; D remains unclear. CDR1 is SQVTM and CDR2 is ANQGSEA in the germline V gene. V was shortened by 4 bases and J by 6 bases, with 10 bases between the two germline ends. This CDR3 contains 11 residues. CDR3 in amino acids: CSVGGPLEQYF. DNA for the CDR3: TGCAGCGTTGGGGGTCCACTCGAGCAGTACTTC.

The V and J genes are TRBV10-3 and TRBJ2-1, with TRBD2 matching over 12 bases. Germline V gene sequence: CDR1 ENHRY, CDR2 SYGVKD. Germline trimming cut 5 bases from V and 6 bases from J; bases unmatched to any gene: 5. The CDR3 is 15 residues long. The CDR3 spells CAISSSGGAGNEQFF. CDR3 sequence (DNA): TGTGCCATCAGTTCTAGCGGGGGGGCCGGCAATGAGCAGTTCTTC.

There are many counts of this clonotype. This chain connects TRBV2 to TRBJ1-2; tentative D call: TRBD1 (6 bases). Germline V lookup: CDR1 SNHLY, CDR2 FYNNEI. Trimming removed 2 bases from V and 0 bases from J, with 10 bases in between. The CDR3 has 15 residues. CDR3 loop: CASSEWDTSNYGYTF. CDR3 coding DNA: TGTGCCAGCAGTGAATGGGACACTTCTAACTATGGCTACACCTTC.

V gene TRBV4-3 combines with J gene TRBJ2-6; D call uncertain. Germline V gene data show CDR1 as LGHNA and CDR2 as YSLEER. This CDR3 is built from 9 residues. Trimming cost V 4 bases and J 14 bases, with 3 bases left between them. The CDR3: CASSPFLTF. The CDR3 DNA is TGCGCCAGCAGCCCGTTCCTGACTTTC.

The chain is built from TRBV7-3 and TRBJ2-3; no definite D call. Germline CDR1 reads SGHTA; CDR2 reads FQGTGA. Trimming took 5 bases from V and 7 from J, leaving 10 bases between them. This CDR3 comprises 12 residues. This CDR3 reads CASSPTGNTQYF. The CDR3 nucleotides read TGTGCCAGCAGCCCCACTGGGAATACGCAGTATTTT.

The chain is built from TRBV2 and TRBJ1-1; unclear D gene. In germline, CDR1 is SNHLY, CDR2 FYNNEI. CDR3 length: 11 amino acids. The V gene lost 4 bases and the J gene lost 5 bases, with 5 bases spanning the gap. The DNA of the CDR3 is TGTGCCAGCAGTGGGGAGACTGAAGCTTTCTTT. This gives the protein CASSGETEAFF. The full variable domain, its missing parts supplied by reference TRBV2 and TRBJ1-1, is EPEVTQTPSHQVTQMGQEVILRCVPISNHLYFYWYRQILGQKVEFLVSFYNNEISEKSEIFDDQFSVERPDGSNFTLKIRSTKLEDSAMYFCASSGETEAFFGQGTRLTVV.

V usage is TRBV14 and J usage is TRBJ1-5; D remains ambiguous. The V gene lost 6 bases and the J gene lost 0 bases, with 12 bases spanning the gap. This CDR3 spans 15 amino acids. Looked up from germline, CDR1 is SGHDN and CDR2 is FVKESK. CDR3 region: CASSWASNSNQPQHF. The CDR3 DNA reads as TGTGCCAGCAGTTGGGCATCTAATAGCAATCAGCCCCAGCATTTT.